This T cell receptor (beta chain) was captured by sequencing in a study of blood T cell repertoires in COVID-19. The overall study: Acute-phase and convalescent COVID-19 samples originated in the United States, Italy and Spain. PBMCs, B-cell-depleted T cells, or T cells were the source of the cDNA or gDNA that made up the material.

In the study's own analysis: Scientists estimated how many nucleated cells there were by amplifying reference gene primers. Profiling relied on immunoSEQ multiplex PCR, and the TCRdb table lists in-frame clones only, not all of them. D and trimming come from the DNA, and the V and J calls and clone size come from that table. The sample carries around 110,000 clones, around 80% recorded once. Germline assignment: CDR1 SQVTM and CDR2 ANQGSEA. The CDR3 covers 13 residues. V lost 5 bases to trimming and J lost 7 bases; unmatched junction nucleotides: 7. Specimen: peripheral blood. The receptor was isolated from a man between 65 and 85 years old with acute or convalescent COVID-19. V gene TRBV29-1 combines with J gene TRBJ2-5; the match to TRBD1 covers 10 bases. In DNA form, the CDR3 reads TGCAGCGTTTTTCGACAGGGGGCCACGACCCAGTACTTC. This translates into CSVFRQGATTQYF.